This T cell receptor beta chain appears in the sequencing data of a study of blood T cell repertoires in COVID-19. Libraries were prepared by immunoSEQ multiplex PCR; TCRdb keeps only in-frame clonotypes and omits some of them. The sample records 95,000 to 110,000 clones, 84% being singletons. Per the germline V gene, CDR1 is SGHAT and CDR2 is FQNNGV. V lost 0 bases to trimming and J lost 15 bases, with 12 bases between them. This CDR3 region has 12 residues. This clone was counted a single time. The chain joins TRBV11-2 to TRBJ2-1; D unclear. The sequence was obtained from a man aged 60 to 69 with acute or convalescent COVID-19. Material for sequencing was peripheral blood. CDR3 sequence (DNA): TGTGCCAGCAGCTTAGATATTCGAGTTCTGTTCTTC. Encoded protein: CASSLDIRVLFF.